This T cell receptor beta chain was observed in a study of T cell changes during pregnancy in multiple sclerosis. This CDR3 spans 15 amino acids. After removal of 5 bases from V and 8 bases from J, the junction contained 10 bases not matched to a gene. The germline gives CDR1 SGHRS, CDR2 YFSETQ. Clones were read by immunoSEQ multiplex PCR, and TCRdb kept only the in-frame ones, dropping some. The sample contains approximately 49,000 clones, around 90% of which appear only once. Sample: CD4+ T cells from peripheral blood mononuclear cells, taken in the second trimester of pregnancy. The chain is built from TRBV5-1 and TRBJ1-4; TRBD1 agrees at 9 bases. The sequence came from a female donor with multiple sclerosis, enrolled in a pregnancy study. CDR3 nucleotides: TGCGCCAGCAGAACAAACGGACAGGGGACGGAAAAACTGTTTTTT. It codes for CASRTNGQGTEKLFF.